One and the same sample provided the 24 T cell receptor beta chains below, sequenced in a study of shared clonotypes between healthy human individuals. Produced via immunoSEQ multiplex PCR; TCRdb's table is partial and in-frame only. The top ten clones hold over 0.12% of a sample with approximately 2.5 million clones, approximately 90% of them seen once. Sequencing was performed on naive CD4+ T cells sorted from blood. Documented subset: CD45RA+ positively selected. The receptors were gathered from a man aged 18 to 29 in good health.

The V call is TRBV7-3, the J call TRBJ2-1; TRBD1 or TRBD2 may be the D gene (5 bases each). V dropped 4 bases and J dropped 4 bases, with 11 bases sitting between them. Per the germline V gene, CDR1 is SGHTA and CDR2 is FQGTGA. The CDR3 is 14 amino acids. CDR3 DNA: TGTGCCAGCAGCTCGCAAGGGACGTACAATGAGCAGTTCTTC. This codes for CASSSQGTYNEQFF.

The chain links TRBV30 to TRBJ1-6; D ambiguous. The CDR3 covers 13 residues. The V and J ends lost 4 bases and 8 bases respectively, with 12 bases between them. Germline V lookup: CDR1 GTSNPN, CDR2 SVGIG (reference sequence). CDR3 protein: CAWTQDRDSPLHF. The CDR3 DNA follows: TGTGCCTGGACCCAGGACCGGGATTCACCCCTCCACTTT.

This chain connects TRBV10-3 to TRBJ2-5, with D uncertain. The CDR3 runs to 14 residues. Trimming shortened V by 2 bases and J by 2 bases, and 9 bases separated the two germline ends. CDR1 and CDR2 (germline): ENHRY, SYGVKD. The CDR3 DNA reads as TGTGCCATCAGTGAGCTTGGACGGCAAGAGACCCAGTACTTC. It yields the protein CAISELGRQETQYF.

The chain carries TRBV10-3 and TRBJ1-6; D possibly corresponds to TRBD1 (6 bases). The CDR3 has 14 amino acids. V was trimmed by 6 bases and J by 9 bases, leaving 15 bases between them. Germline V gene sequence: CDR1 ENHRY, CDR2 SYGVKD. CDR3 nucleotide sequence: TGTGCCATCAGCTTAGGAGGGGGGACTTCACCCCTCCACTTT. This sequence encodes CAISLGGGTSPLHF.

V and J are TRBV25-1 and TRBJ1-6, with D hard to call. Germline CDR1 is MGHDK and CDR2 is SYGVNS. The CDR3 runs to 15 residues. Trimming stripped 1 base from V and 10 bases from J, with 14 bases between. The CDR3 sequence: CASSEFEVPGSPLHF. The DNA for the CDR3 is TGTGCCAGCAGTGAATTTGAGGTCCCAGGATCACCCCTCCACTTT.

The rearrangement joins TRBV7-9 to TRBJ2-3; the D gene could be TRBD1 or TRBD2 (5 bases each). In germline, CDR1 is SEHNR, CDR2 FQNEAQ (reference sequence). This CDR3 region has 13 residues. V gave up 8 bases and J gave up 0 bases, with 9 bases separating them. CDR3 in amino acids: CASGGDSTDTQYF. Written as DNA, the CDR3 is TGTGCCAGCGGGGGAGATAGCACAGATACGCAGTATTTT. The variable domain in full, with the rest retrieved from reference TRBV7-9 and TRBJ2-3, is DTGVSQNPRHKITKRGQNVTFRCDPISEHNRLYWYRQTLGQGPEFLTYFQNEAQLEKSRLLSDRFSAERPKGSFSTLEIQRTEQGDSAMYLCASGGDSTDTQYFGPGTRLTVL.

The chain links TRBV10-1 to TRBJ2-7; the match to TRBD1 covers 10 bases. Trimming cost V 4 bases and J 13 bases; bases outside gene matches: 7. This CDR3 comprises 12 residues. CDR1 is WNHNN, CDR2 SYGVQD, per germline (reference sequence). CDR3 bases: TGCGCCAGCAGTGCAACCGGGACAGGGGCTTACTTC. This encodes CASSATGTGAYF.

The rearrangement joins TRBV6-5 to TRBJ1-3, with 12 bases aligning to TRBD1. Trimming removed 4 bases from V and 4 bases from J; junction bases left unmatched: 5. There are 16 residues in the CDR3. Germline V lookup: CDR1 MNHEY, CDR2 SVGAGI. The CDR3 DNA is TGTGCCAGCAGTTGGGGACAGGGGGCGGTAGGAAACACCATATATTTT. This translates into CASSWGQGAVGNTIYF.

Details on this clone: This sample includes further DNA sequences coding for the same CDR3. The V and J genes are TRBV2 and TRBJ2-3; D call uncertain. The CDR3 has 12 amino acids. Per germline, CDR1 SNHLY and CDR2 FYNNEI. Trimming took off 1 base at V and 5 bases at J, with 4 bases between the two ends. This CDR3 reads CASSEGVDTQYF. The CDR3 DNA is TGTGCCAGCAGTGAAGGGGTAGATACGCAGTATTTT.

CDR3 protein: CASSAVAGSSYNEQFF. CDR3 DNA: TGTGCCAGTAGTGCCGTAGCGGGGAGCTCCTACAATGAGCAGTTCTTC. V is TRBV19 and J is TRBJ2-1, with 8 bases identical to TRBD2. V was clipped by 5 bases and J by 0 bases; unmatched bases: 6. CDR3 length: 16 residues. CDR1 and CDR2 (germline): LNHDA, SQIVND (reference sequence).

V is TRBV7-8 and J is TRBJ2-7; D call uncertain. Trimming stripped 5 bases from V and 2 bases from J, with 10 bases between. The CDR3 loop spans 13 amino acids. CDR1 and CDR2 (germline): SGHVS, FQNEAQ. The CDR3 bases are TGTGCCAGCAGCCCCTCAAAAACCTACGAGCAGTACTTC. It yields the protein CASSPSKTYEQYF.

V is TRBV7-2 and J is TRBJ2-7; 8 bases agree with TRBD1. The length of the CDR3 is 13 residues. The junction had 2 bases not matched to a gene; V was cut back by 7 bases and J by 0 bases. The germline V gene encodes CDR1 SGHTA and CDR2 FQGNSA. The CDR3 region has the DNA TGTGCCAGCACGGGACAGGCCTCCTACGAGCAGTACTTC. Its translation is CASTGQASYEQYF.

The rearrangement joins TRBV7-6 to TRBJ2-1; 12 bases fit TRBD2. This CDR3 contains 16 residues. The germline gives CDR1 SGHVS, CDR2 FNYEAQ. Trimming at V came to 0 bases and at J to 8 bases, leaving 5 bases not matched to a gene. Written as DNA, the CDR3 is TGTGCCAGCAGCTTAGCGTCGGGACTAGCGGGTTATGAGCAGTTCTTC. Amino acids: CASSLASGLAGYEQFF.

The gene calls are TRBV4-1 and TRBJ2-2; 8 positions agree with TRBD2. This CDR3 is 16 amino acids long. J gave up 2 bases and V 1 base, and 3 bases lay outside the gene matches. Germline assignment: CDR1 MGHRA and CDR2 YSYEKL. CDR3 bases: TGCGCCAGCAGCCAAGCGGGGGGGCATAACACCGGGGAGCTGTTTTTT. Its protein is CASSQAGGHNTGELFF.

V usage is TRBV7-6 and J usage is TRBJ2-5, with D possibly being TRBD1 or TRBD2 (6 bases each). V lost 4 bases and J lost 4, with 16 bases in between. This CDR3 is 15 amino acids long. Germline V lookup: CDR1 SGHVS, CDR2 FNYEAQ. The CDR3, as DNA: TGTGCCAGCAGCTCGCGGCGGGAAGGGGGAGAGACCCAGTACTTC. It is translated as CASSSRREGGETQYF.

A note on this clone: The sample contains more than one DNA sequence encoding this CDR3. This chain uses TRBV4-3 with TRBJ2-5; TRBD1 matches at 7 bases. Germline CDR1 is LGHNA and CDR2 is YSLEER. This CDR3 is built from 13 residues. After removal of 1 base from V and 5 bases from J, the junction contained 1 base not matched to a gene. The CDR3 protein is CASSQGQGETQYF. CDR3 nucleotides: TGCGCCAGCAGCCAAGGACAGGGTGAGACCCAGTACTTC.

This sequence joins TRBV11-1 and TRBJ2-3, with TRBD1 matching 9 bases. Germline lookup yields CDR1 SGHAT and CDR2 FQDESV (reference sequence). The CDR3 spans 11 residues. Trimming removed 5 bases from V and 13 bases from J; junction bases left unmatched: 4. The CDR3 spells CASSRGQGKYF. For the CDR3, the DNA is TGTGCCAGCAGCCGGGGACAGGGAAAGTATTTT. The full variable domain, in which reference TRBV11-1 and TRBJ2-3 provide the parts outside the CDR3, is EAEVAQSPRYKITEKSQAVAFWCDPISGHATLYWYRQILGQGPELLVQFQDESVVDDSQLPKDRFSAERLKGVDSTLKIQPAELGDSAMYLCASSRGQGKYFGPGTRLTVL.

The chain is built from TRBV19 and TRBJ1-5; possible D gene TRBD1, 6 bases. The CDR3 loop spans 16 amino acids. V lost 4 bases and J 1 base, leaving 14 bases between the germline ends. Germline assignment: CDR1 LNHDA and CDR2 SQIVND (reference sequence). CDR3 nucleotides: TGTGCCAGTAGTAGGACCCCAGGGGCGAGCAATCAGCCCCAGCATTTT. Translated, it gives CASSRTPGASNQPQHF.

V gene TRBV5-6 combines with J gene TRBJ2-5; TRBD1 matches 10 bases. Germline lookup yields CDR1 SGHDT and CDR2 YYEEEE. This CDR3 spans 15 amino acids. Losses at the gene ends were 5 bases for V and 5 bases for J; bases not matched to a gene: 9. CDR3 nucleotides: TGTGCCAGCAGGTTACCGGGACAGGGGTTGGAGACCCAGTACTTC. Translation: CASRLPGQGLETQYF.

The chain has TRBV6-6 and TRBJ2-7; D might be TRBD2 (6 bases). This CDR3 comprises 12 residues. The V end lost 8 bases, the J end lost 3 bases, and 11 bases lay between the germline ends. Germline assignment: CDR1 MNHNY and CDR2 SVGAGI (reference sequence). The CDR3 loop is CASGGAGYEQYF. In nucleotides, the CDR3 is TGTGCCAGCGGAGGGGCAGGCTACGAGCAGTACTTC.

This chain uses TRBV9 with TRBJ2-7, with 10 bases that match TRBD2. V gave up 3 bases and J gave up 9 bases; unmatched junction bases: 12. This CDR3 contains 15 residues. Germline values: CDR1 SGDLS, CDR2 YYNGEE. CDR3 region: CASSGGLAGETGQYF. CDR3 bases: TGTGCCAGCAGCGGGGGGCTAGCGGGAGAAACGGGGCAGTACTTC.

CDR3 nucleotides: TGTGCCAGTAGTCCAACAGGGGGCGCAACCCCGAGCTATGGCTACACCTTC. Its protein is CASSPTGGATPSYGYTF. The V gene is TRBV19, the J gene TRBJ1-2; 9 nucleotides line up with TRBD1. The CDR3 has 17 amino acids. Trimming took 5 bases from V and 4 from J; bases not matched to a gene: 14. Germline CDR1 is LNHDA and CDR2 is SQIVND (reference sequence).

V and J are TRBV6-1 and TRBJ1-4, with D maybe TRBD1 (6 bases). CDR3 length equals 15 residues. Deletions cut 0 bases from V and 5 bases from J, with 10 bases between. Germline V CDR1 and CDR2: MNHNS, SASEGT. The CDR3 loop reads CASSEAIGGNEKLFF. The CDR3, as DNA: TGTGCCAGCAGTGAAGCGATAGGGGGAAATGAAAAACTGTTTTTT.

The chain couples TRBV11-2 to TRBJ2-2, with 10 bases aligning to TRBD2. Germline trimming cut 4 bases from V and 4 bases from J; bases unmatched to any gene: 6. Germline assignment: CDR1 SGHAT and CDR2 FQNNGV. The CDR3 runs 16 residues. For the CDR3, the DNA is TGTGCCAGCAGCTCCATAGCGGGGGGCCCCACCGGGGAGCTGTTTTTT. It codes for CASSSIAGGPTGELFF. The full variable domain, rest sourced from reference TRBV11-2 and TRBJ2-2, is EAGVAQSPRYKIIEKRQSVAFWCNPISGHATLYWYQQILGQGPKLLIQFQNNGVVDDSQLPKDRFSAERLKGVDSTLKIQPAKLEDSAVYLCASSSIAGGPTGELFFGEGSRLTVL.